The 32 T cell receptor beta chains given below trace back to one sample, sequenced in a study of chemoradiotherapy in HPV16-positive cancers (dated by TCRdb to between 2021 and 2024). The protocol used for the library was the immunoSEQ multiplex PCR assay. The source is immuneACCESS, and TCRdb retained only in-frame sequences with V and J called. Part of the clones is not carried over; for the studies checked, unresolved V genes explain less than half of this, and the remainder is unexplained. This sample holds fewer than 30,000 clones; roughly 95% were observed only once. The ten largest account for approximately 3% of the sample. Collection of the sample occurred from a patient who underwent chemoradiotherapy. Every receptor here comes from a human donor with HPV-associated anogenital cancer.

The genes are TRBV2 and TRBJ2-5, with D perhaps matching TRBD2 (5 bases). CDR1 is SNHLY, CDR2 FYNNEI, per germline. Trimming stripped 5 bases from V and 5 bases from J, with 15 bases between. CDR3 length equals 14 residues. The CDR3: CASSSERRQETQYF. CDR3 nucleotides: TGTGCCAGCAGTAGCGAAAGGAGGCAGGAGACCCAGTACTTC.

This CDR3 reads CASSIGTITDTQYF. The DNA of the CDR3 is TGCGCCAGTTCAATCGGTACAATCACAGATACGCAGTATTTT. The J gene is TRBJ2-3, the V gene TRBV5-1; D unresolved. Germline CDR1 reads SGHRS; CDR2 reads YFSETQ. CDR3 length: 14 amino acids. V shed 8 bases and J shed 2 bases, with 15 bases lying between them. The whole variable domain, remainder taken from reference TRBV5-1 and TRBJ2-3, is KAGVTQTPRYLIKTRGQQVTLSCSPISGHRSVSWYQQTPGQGLQFLFEYFSETQRNKGNFPGRFSGRQFSNSRSEMNVSTLELGDSALYLCASSIGTITDTQYFGPGTRLTVL.

V and J are TRBV11-2 and TRBJ2-1; D tentatively reads TRBD1 or TRBD2 (7 bases each). Germline CDR1 SGHAT, CDR2 FQNNGV. Trimming left V 5 bases short and J 3 bases short, with 14 bases between. The CDR3 is made up of 15 amino acids. CDR3: CASSNQGEGYNEQFF. The CDR3 DNA is TGTGCCAGCAGCAATCAGGGGGAGGGCTACAATGAGCAGTTCTTC.

The rearrangement links TRBV10-3 to TRBJ1-5; D uncertain. This CDR3 contains 12 residues. Germline CDR1 is ENHRY and CDR2 is SYGVKD. V lost 10 bases to trimming and J lost 7 bases, with 14 bases between them. The CDR3 region is CATTPGGQPQHF. CDR3 in DNA: TGTGCCACCACTCCGGGTGGGCAGCCCCAGCATTTT.

This chain links TRBV13 with TRBJ2-7; D gene ambiguous. Germline lookup yields CDR1 PRHDT and CDR2 FYEKMQ (reference sequence). The ends were cut back, 2 bases at V and 0 bases at J, with 8 bases in the middle. The CDR3 is 14 amino acids. The DNA for the CDR3 is TGTGCCAGCAGCTTAAAGTGGAGCTCCTACGAGCAGTACTTC. As protein: CASSLKWSSYEQYF.

V gene TRBV12-1 combines with J gene TRBJ1-5; TRBD1, the table's D call, lacks a check against the DNA. TRBV12-1 is a pseudogene locus. This CDR3 comprises 18 residues. The CDR3 DNA follows: TGTGCCAGCAGCAACTGGACAGGGATGGTGCATAGCAATCAGCCCCAGCATTTT. Translation gives CASSNWTGMVHSNQPQHF.

This clone came up once. The chain joins TRBV5-8 to TRBJ2-7, with D possibly being TRBD1 or TRBD2 (5 bases each). The CDR3 sequence is 12 residues long. Per germline, CDR1 SGHTS and CDR2 YDEGEE. V was clipped by 4 bases and J by 3 bases, with 8 bases between them. The CDR3 reads CASSRDGYEQYF. CDR3 in DNA: TGTGCCAGCAGCCGGGACGGCTACGAGCAGTACTTC.

The chain joins TRBV7-9 to TRBJ1-2; D not certain. The CDR3 is 12 amino acids. V lost 1 base and J 8 bases, leaving 8 bases between the germline ends. The germline CDR1 and CDR2 sequences are SEHNR and FQNEAQ (reference sequence). CDR3 sequence: CASSLDYRGYTF. CDR3 coding DNA: TGTGCCAGCAGCTTAGATTACCGGGGCTACACCTTC.

The J gene is TRBJ2-7, the V gene TRBV28, with 10 bases matching TRBD1. The length of the CDR3 is 15 residues. Trimming took 3 bases from V and 8 from J; bases not matched to a gene: 10. Germline V lookup: CDR1 MDHEN, CDR2 SYDVKM. The CDR3 region is CASSFTRQGARKQYF. In DNA, the CDR3 is TGTGCCAGCAGTTTCACGAGACAGGGGGCGCGAAAGCAGTACTTC.

This chain uses TRBV7-8 with TRBJ2-7; D may be TRBD1 or TRBD2 (5 bases each). The CDR3 contains 15 residues. V lost 3 bases to trimming and J lost 3 bases, with 15 bases between them. The germline V gene has CDR1 SGHVS and CDR2 FQNEAQ. As DNA, the CDR3 is TGTGCCAGCAGCTTGGAGCATGGGGGAGACTACGAGCAGTACTTC. Translated: CASSLEHGGDYEQYF.

The chain is built from TRBV27 and TRBJ1-5, with D uncertain. The CDR3 is made up of 15 amino acids. Deletions cut 5 bases from V and 8 bases from J, with 19 bases between. CDR1 MNHEY and CDR2 SMNVEV come from the germline V gene (reference sequence). The CDR3, as DNA: TGTGCCAGCAGTCCCTGGGGTGAAGGTGGTAAGCCCCAGCATTTT. Residues: CASSPWGEGGKPQHF.

This rearrangement joins TRBV11-2 to TRBJ2-3; weak D call: TRBD1 (7 bases). The germline CDR1 and CDR2 sequences are SGHAT and FQNNGV. V was cut by 3 bases and J by 2 bases, with 15 bases left in between. This CDR3 has 16 amino acids. CDR3 protein: CASSFSTGEATDTQYF. The DNA of the CDR3 is TGTGCCAGCAGCTTTAGCACAGGGGAGGCCACAGATACGCAGTATTTT.

The count of this clone is one. This sequence joins TRBV11-2 and TRBJ2-7, with TRBD2 as a possible D gene (6 bases). In germline, CDR1 is SGHAT, CDR2 FQNNGV. V lost 4 bases and J lost 6, with 19 bases in between. The CDR3 runs 15 residues. This CDR3 is CASSYFSSATSEQYF. The CDR3 DNA reads TGTGCCAGCAGCTACTTTTCCTCAGCGACTAGCGAGCAGTACTTC.

The CDR3, as DNA: TGTGCCAGCAGTCGAGCGGGAGGGGGTGAGACCCAGTACTTC. Protein sequence: CASSRAGGGETQYF. The V and J genes are TRBV2 and TRBJ2-5; 10 nucleotides line up with TRBD2. The J segment lost 5 bases and the V segment lost 5 bases, leaving 5 bases of the junction unmatched. This CDR3 has 14 residues. The germline V gene has CDR1 SNHLY and CDR2 FYNNEI.

The chain joins TRBV29-1 to TRBJ1-3, with 7 bases that match TRBD1. V lost 4 bases, J lost 0 bases, and 3 bases stayed unmatched. This CDR3 has 14 residues. The germline V gene has CDR1 SQVTM and CDR2 ANQGSEA. In nucleotides, the CDR3 is TGCAGCGTTGTGCCAGGGGGCTCTGGAAACACCATATATTTT. It specifies CSVVPGGSGNTIYF.

The J gene is TRBJ2-5, the V gene TRBV7-7; 12 bases match TRBD1. V lost 4 bases and J lost 3; bases outside the gene matches: 18. Germline V lookup: CDR1 SSHAT, CDR2 FNYEAQ (reference sequence). This CDR3 spans 20 amino acids. The CDR3 sequence is CASSSRDRGRRAPEEETQYF. In nucleotides, the CDR3 is TGTGCCAGCAGCTCCCGGGACAGGGGGCGGAGGGCACCGGAGGAAGAGACCCAGTACTTC.

The rearrangement uses TRBV19 and TRBJ2-7; 8 positions agree with TRBD1. This CDR3 has 12 amino acids. Germline V gene sequence: CDR1 LNHDA, CDR2 SQIVND (reference sequence). J lost 4 bases, V lost 6 bases, and 2 bases had no gene match. The CDR3 DNA reads TGTGCCAGTAGCGACAGGGGATACGAGCAGTACTTC. It codes for CASSDRGYEQYF.

The rearrangement links TRBV6-5 to TRBJ1-5; D call uncertain. The CDR3 totals 13 residues. Trimming pared 0 bases from V and 7 bases from J, leaving 7 bases between. Germline CDR1 and CDR2: MNHEY and SVGAGI. CDR3 in amino acids: CASSYSVAQPQHF. Written as DNA, the CDR3 is TGTGCCAGCAGTTACTCGGTTGCCCAGCCCCAGCATTTT.

The CDR3 bases are TGTGCCAGCAGTGCAACCGGGACAGTAAACTATGGCTACACCTTC. The encoded protein is CASSATGTVNYGYTF. The chain has TRBV6-1 and TRBJ1-2; 7 bases map to TRBD1. CDR3 length equals 15 residues. J lost 2 bases, V lost 4 bases, and 7 bases had no gene match. Germline V gene data show CDR1 as MNHNS and CDR2 as SASEGT.

This CDR3 is CASSLTGPDTQYF. The CDR3 region has the DNA TGTGCCAGCAGCCTAACAGGGCCAGATACGCAGTATTTT. The gene calls are TRBV9 and TRBJ2-3; D is perhaps TRBD1 (6 bases). The length of the CDR3 is 13 residues. Germline V lookup: CDR1 SGDLS, CDR2 YYNGEE. Trimming cost V 4 bases and J 4 bases, with 10 bases left between them. Based on the CDR3 plus reference TRBV9 and TRBJ2-3, the full variable domain is DSGVTQTPKHLITATGQRVTLRCSPRSGDLSVYWYQQSLDQGLQFLIQYYNGEERAKGNILERFSAQQFPDLHSELNLSSLELGDSALYFCASSLTGPDTQYFGPGTRLTVL.

The chain uses TRBV25-1 and TRBJ2-1, with D possibly being TRBD2 (5 bases). CDR1 MGHDK and CDR2 SYGVNS come from the germline V gene. CDR3 length: 15 amino acids. V was clipped by 5 bases and J by 5 bases, with 16 bases between them. This CDR3 is CASSRSGRSHNEQFF. In nucleotides, the CDR3 is TGTGCCAGCAGTAGGTCGGGAAGGAGCCACAATGAGCAGTTCTTC.

The chain has TRBV5-4 and TRBJ2-1; 7 bases match TRBD2. Germline assignment: CDR1 SGHNT and CDR2 YYREEE (reference sequence). CDR3 length: 15 residues. V shed 4 bases, J shed 8 bases, and the junction held 12 bases outside the gene matches. The CDR3 region is CASSPGGRQEDEQFF. The CDR3 coding sequence is TGTGCCAGCAGCCCGGGGGGACGTCAGGAGGATGAGCAGTTCTTC.

The chain uses TRBV5-4 and TRBJ2-3; 7 bases line up with TRBD1. Trimming at V came to 1 base and at J to 2 bases, leaving 4 bases not matched to a gene. Germline V gene sequence: CDR1 SGHNT, CDR2 YYREEE (reference sequence). This CDR3 contains 15 residues. The CDR3 sequence: CASSLYRGPTDTQYF. The CDR3 DNA reads as TGTGCCAGCAGCTTGTACAGGGGTCCCACAGATACGCAGTATTTT.

The rearrangement joins TRBV15 to TRBJ2-2, with TRBD2 as a possible D gene (6 bases). The V and J ends lost 8 bases and 2 bases respectively, with 15 bases between them. This CDR3 has 15 residues. Germline CDR1 reads LNHNV; CDR2 reads YYDKDF (reference sequence). CDR3 DNA sequence: TGTGCCACCCAGACTGCGGGGTCTAACACCGGGGAGCTGTTTTTT. Protein: CATQTAGSNTGELFF.

CDR3 in amino acids: CASSHLQGLRTEAFF. DNA for the CDR3: TGCGCCAGCAGCCATTTACAGGGGCTGAGAACTGAAGCTTTCTTT. The chain employs TRBV4-1 and TRBJ1-1, with TRBD1 matching over 7 bases. There are 15 residues in the CDR3. V dropped 3 bases and J dropped 5; count of bases not matched to a gene: 9. Germline loops: CDR1 MGHRA, CDR2 YSYEKL.

The V and J genes are TRBV4-1 and TRBJ1-1; D may be TRBD1 (5 bases). The CDR3 has 14 amino acids. Germline CDR1 reads MGHRA; CDR2 reads YSYEKL. Trimming removed 1 base at V and 11 bases at J, with 17 bases between. CDR3 protein: CASSQVRGPRGAFF. The CDR3 bases are TGCGCCAGCAGCCAAGTACGGGGCCCACGTGGGGCTTTCTTT.

The rearrangement uses TRBV28 and TRBJ2-7, with 7 bases matching TRBD1. The germline V gene encodes CDR1 MDHEN and CDR2 SYDVKM. V shed 5 bases and J 4 bases; nucleotides not matched to a gene: 11. The CDR3 has 15 amino acids. The CDR3 loop is CASSPSLQGTYEQYF. The CDR3 nucleotides read TGTGCCAGCAGTCCCTCATTACAGGGGACGTACGAGCAGTACTTC. The full variable domain, its missing parts supplied by reference TRBV28 and TRBJ2-7, is DVKVTQSSRYLVKRTGEKVFLECVQDMDHENMFWYRQDPGLGLRLIYFSYDVKMKEKGDIPEGYSVSREKKERFSLILESASTNQTSMYLCASSPSLQGTYEQYFGPGTRLTVT.

This sequence joins TRBV7-3 and TRBJ1-1; 9 nucleotides align to TRBD1. CDR1 and CDR2 from the germline V gene are SGHTA and FQGTGA. J gave up 4 bases and V 3 bases, and 3 bases lay outside the gene matches. The CDR3 has 14 amino acids. The CDR3 nucleotides read TGTGCCAGCAGCTTGGGGACAGGGCCCACTGAAGCTTTCTTT. Amino acid sequence: CASSLGTGPTEAFF.

The V call is TRBV5-1, the J call TRBJ2-2, with 8 bases matching TRBD1. From germline, CDR1 is SGHRS and CDR2 YFSETQ. The CDR3 consists of 16 residues. V dropped 0 bases and J dropped 1; count of bases not matched to a gene: 2. The CDR3 loop is CASSLAGQGNTGELFF. The CDR3 coding sequence is TGCGCCAGCAGCTTGGCCGGACAGGGGAACACCGGGGAGCTGTTTTTT.

V is TRBV6-6 and J is TRBJ1-1, with TRBD1 matching over 10 bases. Germline CDR1 and CDR2: MNHNY and SVGAGI (reference sequence). Trimming took 10 bases from V and 8 from J; bases not matched to a gene: 10. The CDR3 runs 13 residues. CDR3 in DNA: TGTGCCACCAAGACAGGGGGCGGTTCGGAAGCTTTCTTT. Its translation is CATKTGGGSEAFF.

This chain uses TRBV29-1 with TRBJ1-1; D might be TRBD1 (6 bases). The CDR3 has 14 residues. Germline V gene sequence: CDR1 SQVTM, CDR2 ANQGSEA. Trimming cost V 5 bases and J 3 bases, with 16 bases left between them. CDR3 coding DNA: TGCAGCGTTACTAACAGGGTGGCTGACACTGAAGCTTTCTTT. It codes for CSVTNRVADTEAFF.

This chain connects TRBV7-9 to TRBJ2-7; 9 bases map to TRBD1. Germline lookup yields CDR1 SEHNR and CDR2 FQNEAQ (reference sequence). There are 16 residues in the CDR3. V lost 1 base, J lost 3 bases, and 7 bases stayed unmatched. The CDR3 is CASSLVGGQGIYEQYF. The CDR3 DNA reads as TGTGCCAGCAGCTTAGTGGGGGGACAGGGCATCTACGAGCAGTACTTC.